Sequencing of this T cell receptor beta chain was carried out in a study of identical twins. General study findings and limits: Carriage of fewer insertions was seen in abundant cord blood beta clonotypes, whereas memory repertoires showed none.

TCRdb re-analysed the 5' RACE reads in MiXCR, keeping a single row per CDR3 protein. The sample lists about 240,000 distinct CDR3 sequences, 7% to 8.5% occurring once. This clonotype was seen at least ten times. Antigen unknown. The germline V gene has CDR1 MDHEN and CDR2 SYDVKM. The CDR3 runs to 13 residues. Trimming stripped 3 bases from V and 8 bases from J, with 12 bases between. These same records also appear under a second study, on yellow fever vaccine responses in identical twins.

The clonotype originates from a woman in her late teens or twenties in good health. Sequenced input: CD8+ T cells sorted from blood. The chain joins TRBV28 to TRBJ2-3; no clear D gene. For the CDR3, the DNA is TGTGCCAGCAGTTTGGGTGGGGATGGTACGCAGTATTTT. It is translated as CASSLGGDGTQYF.